This T cell receptor beta chain was recorded in a study of blood T cell repertoires in COVID-19. There are a few counts of this clone. Germline CDR1 is SGHDN and CDR2 is FVKESK. The CDR3 has 15 amino acids. V gave up 3 bases and J gave up 3 bases; unmatched junction bases: 7. TCRdb's copy holds only in-frame clones and misses some; the assay was immunoSEQ multiplex PCR. In the table there are 93,000 or so clones, less than 90% of which are singletons. This TCR derives from a human donor in a cohort sampled during active COVID-19. Sequenced input: peripheral blood. The rearrangement links TRBV14 to TRBJ2-7; TRBD1 aligns across 8 bases. CDR3 sequence (DNA): TGTGCCAGCAGCCAGACAGGGGCTGGTAGCTACGAGCAGTACTTC. It yields the protein CASSQTGAGSYEQYF.